The rows below give T cell receptor beta chains drawn from one sample of a study of cytomegalovirus exposure and HLA in healthy donors. The method was immunoSEQ multiplex PCR; TCRdb's version includes in-frame clones alone and lacks a portion of them. The table lists over 50,000 clones, around 89% of them singletons. The sequenced material came from PBMCs. Source of these receptors: a man aged 25 to 40 in good health and CMV-seropositive. Each CDR3 is given with its conserved first and last residue. D genes are given only for firm matches. For some rows the clone size is stated as once, few or many, or as a class when expanded; others skip it.

TRBJ2-1	TRBV29-1	once	-	CSVWSGRDPDNEQFF	TGCAGCGTTTGGTCGGGGCGGGATCCCGACAATGAGCAGTTCTTC
TRBJ2-1	TRBV4-1	-	-	CASSPSSWRTYNEQFF	TGCGCCAGCAGCCCCTCTAGCTGGCGAACCTACAATGAGCAGTTCTTC
TRBJ2-7	TRBV9	once	-	CASSVAPTGSSYEQYF	TGTGCCAGCAGCGTAGCTCCGACAGGCAGCTCCTACGAGCAGTACTTC
TRBJ1-2	TRBV29-1	-	-	CSVTDRLGGYTF	TGCAGCGTTACAGACAGGCTCGGGGGCTACACCTTC
TRBJ1-4	TRBV18	-	-	CASSQQGSEKLFF	TGTGCCAGCTCACAACAGGGTAGTGAAAAACTGTTTTTT
TRBJ2-7	TRBV5-4	-	-	CASSFGLVPSYEQYF	TGTGCCAGCAGCTTTGGTCTAGTTCCCTCCTACGAGCAGTACTTC
TRBJ1-4	TRBV7-2	-	TRBD1	CASSLTLGTGGEKLFF	TGTGCCAGCAGCTTAACTCTTGGGACAGGGGGTGAAAAACTGTTTTTT
TRBJ2-5	TRBV19	-	-	CASSISVYQETQYF	TGTGCCAGTAGTATATCCGTGTACCAAGAGACCCAGTACTTC
TRBJ2-7	TRBV5-4	-	TRBD1	CASSWGTGGSEQYF	TGTGCCAGCAGCTGGGGGACAGGGGGTAGCGAGCAGTACTTC
TRBJ2-5	TRBV4-1	-	TRBD2	CASSLTSEWEQETQYF	TGCGCCAGCAGCCTGACTAGCGAGTGGGAGCAAGAGACCCAGTACTTC
TRBJ2-7	TRBV2	-	TRBD1	CATPKGQGRTYEQYF	TGTGCCACCCCTAAGGGACAGGGAAGAACCTACGAGCAGTACTTC
TRBJ2-7	TRBV25-1	-	TRBD1	CASRKTGGHYEQYF	TGTGCCAGCAGGAAGACAGGGGGACACTACGAGCAGTACTTC
TRBJ2-5	TRBV21-1	-	-	CASSPSTWDRKQETQYF	TGTGCCAGCAGCCCTTCCACCTGGGACAGGAAGCAAGAGACCCAGTACTTC
TRBJ2-7	TRBV5-6	-	TRBD1	CASSFGTAGEQYF	TGTGCCAGCAGCTTTGGGACAGCCGGCGAGCAGTACTTC
TRBJ2-4	TRBV5-5	-	TRBD1	CASSEGQGRNIQYF	TGTGCCAGCAGCGAGGGACAGGGGCGAAACATTCAGTACTTC